These 30 T cell receptor beta chains were sequenced from one sample in a study of CD8 T cells in ankylosing spondylitis. Their target antigens are unknown. The study, taken as a whole, reports: Roughly eight highly homologous variants formed a TCR beta motif that appeared characteristic of ankylosing spondylitis blood.

MiXCR, run by TCRdb on the 5' RACE reads, gives a single entry per CDR3 protein. Among around 770,000 distinct CDR3 sequences listed, over 15% were seen once. Sample: blood, either unsorted or a sorted T cell fraction (not recorded which). All receptors come from a male donor with ankylosing spondylitis.

The sample holds a few counts of this clonotype. V usage is TRBV5-6 and J usage is TRBJ2-3, with a weak D call TRBD2 (5 bases). CDR1 SGHDT and CDR2 YYEEEE come from the germline V gene. This CDR3 has 15 residues. Trimming stripped 2 bases from V and 6 bases from J, with 16 bases between. CDR3 DNA sequence: TGTGCCAGCAGCTTTGACATATCTCCGGGGGATACGCAGTATTTT. Translated: CASSFDISPGDTQYF.

V usage is TRBV5-1 and J usage is TRBJ1-2; TRBD1 agrees at 10 bases. Unmatched junction bases numbered 4, after V lost 0 bases and J lost 8 bases. CDR1 is SGHRS, CDR2 YFSETQ, per germline. This CDR3 has 14 residues. The CDR3 nucleotides read TGCGCCAGCAGCTTGGGACAGGGGGCGAGCGGCTACACCTTC. Protein sequence: CASSLGQGASGYTF.

The rearrangement joins TRBV5-6 to TRBJ2-1; D is undetermined. CDR3 length: 13 residues. The ends were cut back, 2 bases at V and 9 bases at J, with 12 bases in the middle. In germline, CDR1 is SGHDT, CDR2 YYEEEE. The CDR3 DNA reads as TGTGCCAGCAGCTTCTCTAGAGGAAGTGAGCAGTTCTTC. Translating gives CASSFSRGSEQFF.

The chain carries TRBV12-3 or TRBV12-4 and TRBJ2-7, with D possibly being TRBD1 (6 bases). The CDR3 spans 13 residues. Trimming left V 8 bases short and J 4 bases short, with 15 bases between. As DNA, the CDR3 is TGTGCCAGCGGCCGGGACATAAGGTACGAGCAGTACTTC. Encoded protein: CASGRDIRYEQYF.

The gene calls are TRBV30 and TRBJ2-1; no definite D call. The CDR3 runs 13 residues. The germline V gene encodes CDR1 GTSNPN and CDR2 SVGIG (reference sequence). The V end lost 5 bases, the J end lost 7 bases, and 15 bases lay between the germline ends. The CDR3 region is CAWARVGANEQFF. CDR3 DNA sequence: TGTGCCTGGGCCCGGGTTGGAGCAAATGAGCAGTTCTTC.

J is TRBJ2-3 and V is TRBV7-9, with 8 positions matching TRBD2. The CDR3 is 16 amino acids. V shed 2 bases and J 2 bases; nucleotides not matched to a gene: 6. CDR1 and CDR2 (germline): SEHNR, FQNEAQ (reference sequence). CDR3 loop: CASSLSTSDYTDTQYF. The CDR3 nucleotides are TGTGCCAGCAGCTTATCGACTAGCGATTACACAGATACGCAGTATTTT.

The chain couples TRBV4-3 to TRBJ2-5; a weak D match, TRBD2 (6 bases). Germline V gene lookup returns CDR1 LGHNA and CDR2 YSLEER. Trimming pared 0 bases from V and 0 bases from J, leaving 14 bases between. The CDR3 consists of 17 residues. The CDR3 protein is CASSQDLASAYQETQYF. The DNA of the CDR3 is TGCGCCAGCAGCCAAGATTTGGCTAGCGCCTACCAAGAGACCCAGTACTTC.

This chain uses TRBV20-1 with TRBJ1-1; D unresolved. The V gene lost 3 bases and the J gene lost 10 bases, with 15 bases spanning the gap. The length of the CDR3 is 12 residues. CDR1 and CDR2 from the germline V gene are DFQATT and SNEGSKA (reference sequence). The CDR3: CSARNSDPGAFF. DNA of the CDR3: TGCAGTGCTAGGAACAGTGATCCTGGAGCTTTCTTT.

V and J are TRBV4-1 and TRBJ2-1, with 11 bases matching TRBD2. The CDR3 covers 18 residues. In germline, CDR1 is MGHRA, CDR2 YSYEKL. V gave up 2 bases and J gave up 0 bases; unmatched junction bases: 6. The CDR3 nucleotides are TGCGCCAGCAGCCAATCTAGCGGGAGGCCCAGCTCCTACAATGAGCAGTTCTTC. Translated, it gives CASSQSSGRPSSYNEQFF.

This rearrangement joins TRBV29-1 to TRBJ1-2, with 7 bases identical to TRBD1. The CDR3 is 18 amino acids. Germline trimming cut 2 bases from V and 0 bases from J; bases unmatched to any gene: 15. The germline V gene encodes CDR1 SQVTM and CDR2 ANQGSEA. In nucleotides, the CDR3 is TGCAGCGTTGAAAGACCTCCGGGACAGCTAGGATCTAACTATGGCTACACCTTC. It encodes CSVERPPGQLGSNYGYTF.

The chain joins TRBV30 to TRBJ1-1, with D perhaps matching TRBD1 (5 bases). Trimming removed 0 bases at V and 4 bases at J, with 24 bases between. The CDR3 has 18 residues. Per germline, CDR1 GTSNPN and CDR2 SVGIG (reference sequence). DNA for the CDR3: TGTGCCTGGAGTGTACCCTCCTGGGGTTCAGGGTGGTTCACTGAAGCTTTCTTT. This sequence encodes CAWSVPSWGSGWFTEAFF.

This clonotype was detected only a few times. The chain joins TRBV4-2 to TRBJ1-2; 7 nucleotides align to TRBD1. Germline V gene data show CDR1 as LGHNA and CDR2 as YNFKEQ. Trimming at V came to 3 bases and at J to 5 bases, leaving 9 bases not matched to a gene. This CDR3 region has 15 residues. In DNA form, the CDR3 reads TGTGCCAGCAGCCACGCCGGGACAGACGATTATGGCTACACCTTC. Its translation: CASSHAGTDDYGYTF.

The J gene is TRBJ1-2, the V gene TRBV12-3 or TRBV12-4; 7 bases map to TRBD1. This CDR3 has 12 residues. Trimming cost V 6 bases and J 3 bases; bases outside gene matches: 1. The CDR3 spells CASRGQDYGYTF. In DNA, the CDR3 is TGTGCCAGCAGAGGACAGGACTATGGCTACACCTTC.

This clonotype showed up many times. The chain uses TRBV9 and TRBJ2-2; D ambiguous. The ends were cut back, 8 bases at V and 0 bases at J, with 11 bases in the middle. This CDR3 has 14 amino acids. Germline assignment: CDR1 SGDLS and CDR2 YYNGEE. The CDR3 DNA reads as TGTGCCAGTAAGCCAGACGCGAACACCGGGGAGCTGTTTTTT. Residues: CASKPDANTGELFF.

The chain employs TRBV11-3 and TRBJ2-3; D is perhaps TRBD2 (6 bases). This CDR3 comprises 15 residues. In germline, CDR1 is SGHNT, CDR2 YENEEA. Trimming left V 1 base short and J 2 bases short, with 10 bases between. Here the CDR3 DNA reads TGTGCCAGCAGCTTAGGCGGGGACCACACAGATACGCAGTATTTT. It yields the protein CASSLGGDHTDTQYF.

The chain has TRBV4-2 and TRBJ2-1, with a weak D call TRBD2 (6 bases). Germline values: CDR1 LGHNA, CDR2 YNFKEQ. V dropped 0 bases and J dropped 4 bases, with 10 bases sitting between them. The CDR3 covers 15 residues. CDR3 amino acids: CASSQDWREYNEQFF. CDR3 coding DNA: TGTGCCAGCAGCCAAGATTGGCGGGAATACAATGAGCAGTTCTTC.

This clonotype appeared once. The chain joins TRBV4-1 to TRBJ2-5; a possible D gene is TRBD2 (5 bases). There are 13 residues in the CDR3. Trimming stripped 1 base from V and 9 bases from J, with 12 bases between. Looked up from germline, CDR1 is MGHRA and CDR2 is YSYEKL. CDR3 sequence: CASSQVFGVAQYF. The CDR3 DNA reads as TGCGCCAGCAGCCAAGTTTTCGGGGTGGCCCAGTACTTC.

The chain has TRBV11-2 and TRBJ2-3, with TRBD2 matching over 15 bases. The CDR3 runs to 18 residues. CDR1 is SGHAT and CDR2 is FQNNGV in the germline V gene. V trimming: 0 bases; J trimming: 6 bases; junction bases outside the gene matches: 7. The CDR3 DNA reads as TGTGCCAGCAGCTTAGACCACGGACTAGCGGGAGGGCAGGATACGCAGTATTTT. Its translation: CASSLDHGLAGGQDTQYF.

The chain recombines TRBV20-1 with TRBJ2-5, with TRBD1 identical over 8 bases. Germline CDR1 and CDR2: DFQATT and SNEGSKA (reference sequence). This CDR3 has 14 residues. Trimming cost V 6 bases and J 4 bases; bases outside gene matches: 10. This CDR3 is CSALPGTGPETQYF. In DNA, the CDR3 is TGCAGTGCCTTACCCGGGACAGGCCCAGAGACCCAGTACTTC.

This clonotype turned up a few times. The chain links TRBV24-1 to TRBJ2-1; 12 bases are shared with TRBD2. This CDR3 is 19 amino acids long. Trimming took 3 bases from V and 7 from J; bases not matched to a gene: 15. Germline loops: CDR1 KGHDR, CDR2 SFDVKD. In DNA, the CDR3 is TGTGCCACCAGTGATCCCAGTAGACCTACTAGCGGGAGGTGGAATGAGCAGTTCTTC. Its translation: CATSDPSRPTSGRWNEQFF.

The chain combines TRBV7-2 with TRBJ1-2; D ambiguous. Germline CDR1 is SGHTA and CDR2 is FQGNSA. The CDR3 covers 14 residues. V gave up 5 bases and J gave up 6 bases, with 16 bases separating them. CDR3 loop: CASSAQRTGNGYTF. The CDR3 bases are TGTGCCAGCAGCGCTCAACGAACGGGGAATGGCTACACCTTC.

This chain connects TRBV15 to TRBJ2-7; 7 bases map to TRBD2. The CDR3 is made up of 19 amino acids. Germline values: CDR1 LNHNV, CDR2 YYDKDF (reference sequence). J gave up 0 bases and V 0 bases, and 14 bases lay outside the gene matches. CDR3 region: CATSRDRSFWGGGSYEQYF. The CDR3 DNA is TGTGCCACCAGCAGAGATCGCAGCTTCTGGGGGGGTGGCTCCTACGAGCAGTACTTC.

The chain employs TRBV6-1 and TRBJ2-7, with D perhaps matching TRBD1 or TRBD2 (5 bases each). Germline CDR1 is MNHNS and CDR2 is SASEGT. V was shortened by 6 bases and J by 1 base, with 13 bases between the two germline ends. This CDR3 region has 14 residues. For the CDR3, the DNA is TGTGCCAGCAGACTCCGGGACGGTTCCTACGAGCAGTACTTC. Protein sequence: CASRLRDGSYEQYF.

This sequence joins TRBV29-1 and TRBJ2-5; 12 bases agree with TRBD2. J lost 5 bases, V lost 5 bases, and 3 bases had no gene match. Germline lookup yields CDR1 SQVTM and CDR2 ANQGSEA. This CDR3 has 13 amino acids. CDR3 amino acids: CSVLAGGRETQYF. The CDR3 DNA is TGCAGCGTTCTAGCGGGGGGGAGGGAGACCCAGTACTTC.

The J gene is TRBJ2-1, the V gene TRBV11-3, with D tentatively TRBD1 (6 bases). Between the trimmed V and J ends, which lost 5 bases and 10 bases, there was a span of 15 bases. CDR1 and CDR2 from the germline V gene are SGHNT and YENEEA. The CDR3 sequence is 13 residues long. The CDR3: CASSPQPGTEQFF. The CDR3 DNA reads as TGTGCCAGCAGCCCGCAGCCCGGGACAGAGCAGTTCTTC.

V and J are TRBV29-1 and TRBJ2-1, with D possibly being TRBD1 or TRBD2 (5 bases each). Germline lookup yields CDR1 SQVTM and CDR2 ANQGSEA. Trimming shortened V by 2 bases and J by 0 bases, and 14 bases separated the two germline ends. The CDR3 length is 16 residues. CDR3 region: CSVEPQTRGSYNEQFF. In nucleotides, the CDR3 is TGCAGCGTTGAACCACAAACTAGGGGCTCCTACAATGAGCAGTTCTTC.

This clonotype has a count of ten or more. The chain joins TRBV12-3 or TRBV12-4 to TRBJ1-1; TRBD1 might be the D (5 bases). Trimming removed 1 base at V and 0 bases at J, with 9 bases between. This CDR3 has 15 amino acids. CDR3 in DNA: TGTGCCAGCAGTTTAGTTGGGACCTTGAACACTGAAGCTTTCTTT. This translates into CASSLVGTLNTEAFF.

This clonotype has a handful of counts. The CDR3 DNA reads as TGTGCCAGCAGCTCACGACAAATCTACAATGAGCAGTTCTTC. Amino acid sequence: CASSSRQIYNEQFF. J is TRBJ2-1 and V is TRBV7-9; D not resolved. Germline assignment: CDR1 SEHNR and CDR2 FQNEAQ (reference sequence). The CDR3 has 14 amino acids. V was cut by 4 bases and J by 3 bases, with 10 bases left in between.

The genes are TRBV29-1 and TRBJ1-3; no definite D call. Trimming took 4 bases from V and 3 from J, leaving 10 bases between them. There are 13 residues in the CDR3. Germline V CDR1 and CDR2: SQVTM, ANQGSEA. This chain's CDR3 is CSVVYSYGNTIYF. The CDR3 bases are TGCAGCGTTGTGTATAGCTATGGAAACACCATATATTTT.

This clonotype was counted a few times. The chain employs TRBV5-1 and TRBJ1-3, with D perhaps TRBD1 (5 bases). The CDR3 runs 14 residues. Deletions cut 0 bases from V and 2 bases from J, with 6 bases between. The germline gives CDR1 SGHRS, CDR2 YFSETQ. CDR3 in DNA: TGCGCCAGCAGCTTGGGGACAACTGGAAACACCATATATTTT. It is translated as CASSLGTTGNTIYF.